Included here is one TCR beta chain sequence, with context. The antigen is not known. The sample belongs to a study of beta chain features in type 1 diabetes. Study conclusions and caveats: Within each of all four CD4+ subsets, Type 1 diabetes patients had TCRB CDR3s that were moderately but significantly shorter.

Only one heparinised blood draw was taken per donor, and its volume averaged around 120 mL. Deletions cut 4 bases from V and 5 bases from J, with 9 bases between. Germline V gives CDR1 SGHTA, CDR2 FQGNSA. This CDR3 has 13 amino acids. Investigators reverse transcribed all isolated RNA, so they sequenced expressed TCRB transcripts. Repertoires were generated with immunoSEQ multiplex PCR, while TCRdb's copy carries only in-frame clones and drops some. The table shows around 260,000 clones, with roughly 21% occurring only once. This clonotype was sampled from a woman aged 40 to 50 with type 1 diabetes. The sequenced material came from naive CD4+ T cells from blood. This chain links TRBV7-2 with TRBJ2-1; no clear D gene. CDR3 DNA: TGTGCCAGCAGCTCATCACGGGACAATGAGCAGTTCTTC. It yields the protein CASSSSRDNEQFF. The full variable domain, rest sourced from reference TRBV7-2 and TRBJ2-1, is GAGVSQSPSNKVTEKGKDVELRCDPISGHTALYWYRQSLGQGLEFLIYFQGNSAPDKSGLPSDRFSAERTGGSVSTLTIQRTQQEDSAVYLCASSSSRDNEQFFGPGTRLTVL.